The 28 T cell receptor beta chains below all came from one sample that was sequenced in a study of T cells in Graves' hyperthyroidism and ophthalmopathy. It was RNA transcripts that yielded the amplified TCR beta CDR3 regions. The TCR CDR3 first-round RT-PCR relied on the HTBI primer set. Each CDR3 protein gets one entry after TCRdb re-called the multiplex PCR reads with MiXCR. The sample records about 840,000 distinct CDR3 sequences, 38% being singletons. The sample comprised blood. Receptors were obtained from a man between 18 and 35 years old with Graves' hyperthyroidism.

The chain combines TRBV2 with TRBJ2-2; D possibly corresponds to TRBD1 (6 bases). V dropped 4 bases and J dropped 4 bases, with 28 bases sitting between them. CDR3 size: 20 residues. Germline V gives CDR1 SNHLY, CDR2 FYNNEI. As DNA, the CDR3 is TGTGCCAGCAGTGCCATACCGGGACAAAGCGGTGGGGACACCACCGGGGAGCTGTTTTTT. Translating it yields CASSAIPGQSGGDTTGELFF.

The CDR3 sequence: CAISSPGQGNEKLFF. Here the CDR3 DNA reads TGTGCCATCAGTTCTCCGGGACAGGGTAATGAAAAACTGTTTTTT. The V call is TRBV10-3, the J call TRBJ1-4; 9 bases agree with TRBD1. Per the germline V gene, CDR1 is ENHRY and CDR2 is SYGVKD. There are 15 residues in the CDR3. The V gene end was trimmed by 5 bases and the J gene end by 4 bases; junction bases not matched to a gene: 5.

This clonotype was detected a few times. CDR3 protein: CASSFSLGYEQYF. CDR3 nucleotides: TGTGCCAGCAGCTTTTCATTGGGCTACGAGCAGTACTTC. The chain joins TRBV19 to TRBJ2-7, with D unresolved. Trimming removed 9 bases from V and 3 bases from J, with 15 bases in between. The length of the CDR3 is 13 residues. Germline values: CDR1 LNHDA, CDR2 SQIVND (reference sequence). The full variable domain, in which reference TRBV19 and TRBJ2-7 provide the parts outside the CDR3, is DGGITQSPKYLFRKEGQNVTLSCEQNLNHDAMYWYRQDPGQGLRLIYYSQIVNDFQKGDIAEGYSVSREKKESFPLTVTSAQKNPTAFYLCASSFSLGYEQYFGPGTRLTVT.

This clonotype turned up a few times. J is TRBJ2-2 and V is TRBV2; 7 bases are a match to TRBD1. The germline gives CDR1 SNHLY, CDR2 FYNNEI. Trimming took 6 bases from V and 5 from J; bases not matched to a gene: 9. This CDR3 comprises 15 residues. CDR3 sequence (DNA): TGTGCCAGCAGCGTGACAGGGCCGGGGACCGGGGAGCTGTTTTTT. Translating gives CASSVTGPGTGELFF.

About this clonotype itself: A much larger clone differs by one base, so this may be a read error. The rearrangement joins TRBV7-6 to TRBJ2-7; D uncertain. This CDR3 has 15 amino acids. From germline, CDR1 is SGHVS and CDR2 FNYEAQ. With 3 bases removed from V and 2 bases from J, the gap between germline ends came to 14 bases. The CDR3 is CASSFAPNDAYEQYF. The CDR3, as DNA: TGTGCCAGCAGCTTCGCCCCTAACGATGCCTACGAGCAGTACTTC.

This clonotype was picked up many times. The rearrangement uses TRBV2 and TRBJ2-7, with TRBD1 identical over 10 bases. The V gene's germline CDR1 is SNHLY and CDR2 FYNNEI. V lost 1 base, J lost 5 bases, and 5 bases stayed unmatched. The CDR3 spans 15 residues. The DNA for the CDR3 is TGTGCCAGCAGTGAAGAACAGGGGACAGGGGACGAGCAGTACTTC. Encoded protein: CASSEEQGTGDEQYF. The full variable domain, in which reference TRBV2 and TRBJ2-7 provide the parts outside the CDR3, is EPEVTQTPSHQVTQMGQEVILRCVPISNHLYFYWYRQILGQKVEFLVSFYNNEISEKSEIFDDQFSVERPDGSNFTLKIRSTKLEDSAMYFCASSEEQGTGDEQYFGPGTRLTVT.

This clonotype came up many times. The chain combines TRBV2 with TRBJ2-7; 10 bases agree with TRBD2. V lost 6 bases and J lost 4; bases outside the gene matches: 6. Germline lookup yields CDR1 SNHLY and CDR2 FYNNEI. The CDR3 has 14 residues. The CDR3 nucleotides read TGTGCCAGCAGCCTACTAGCGGGGCAATACGAGCAGTACTTC. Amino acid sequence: CASSLLAGQYEQYF.

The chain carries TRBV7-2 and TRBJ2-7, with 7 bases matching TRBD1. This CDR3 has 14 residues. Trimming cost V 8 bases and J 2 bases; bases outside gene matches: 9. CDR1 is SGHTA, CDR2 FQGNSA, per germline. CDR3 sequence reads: CASGEQGKAYEQYF. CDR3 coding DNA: TGTGCCAGCGGTGAACAGGGGAAGGCCTACGAGCAGTACTTC.

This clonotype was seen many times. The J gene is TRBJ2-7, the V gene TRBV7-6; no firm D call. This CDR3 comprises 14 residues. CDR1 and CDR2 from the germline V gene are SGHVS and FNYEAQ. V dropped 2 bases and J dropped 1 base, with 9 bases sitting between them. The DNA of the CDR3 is TGTGCCAGCAGCTTAAGTGACGGTTCCTACGAGCAGTACTTC. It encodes CASSLSDGSYEQYF.

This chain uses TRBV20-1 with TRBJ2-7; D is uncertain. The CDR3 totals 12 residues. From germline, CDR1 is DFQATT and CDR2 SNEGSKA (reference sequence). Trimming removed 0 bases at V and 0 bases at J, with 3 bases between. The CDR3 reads CSAREHSYEQYF. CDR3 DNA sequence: TGCAGTGCTAGAGAGCACTCCTACGAGCAGTACTTC.

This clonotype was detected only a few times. CDR3 loop: CASSWMTGEGQPQHF. Written as DNA, the CDR3 is TGTGCCAGCAGCTGGATGACAGGGGAGGGCCAGCCCCAGCATTTT. The chain combines TRBV7-8 with TRBJ1-5; 8 bases fit TRBD1. Looked up from germline, CDR1 is SGHVS and CDR2 is FQNEAQ. This CDR3 has 15 amino acids. V lost 4 bases to trimming and J lost 7 bases; unmatched junction nucleotides: 9.

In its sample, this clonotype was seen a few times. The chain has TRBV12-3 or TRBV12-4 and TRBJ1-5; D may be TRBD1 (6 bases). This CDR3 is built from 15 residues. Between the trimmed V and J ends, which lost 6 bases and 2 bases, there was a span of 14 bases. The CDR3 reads CASSPGTLRNQPQHF. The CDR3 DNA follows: TGTGCCAGCAGCCCCGGGACACTCCGCAATCAGCCCCAGCATTTT.

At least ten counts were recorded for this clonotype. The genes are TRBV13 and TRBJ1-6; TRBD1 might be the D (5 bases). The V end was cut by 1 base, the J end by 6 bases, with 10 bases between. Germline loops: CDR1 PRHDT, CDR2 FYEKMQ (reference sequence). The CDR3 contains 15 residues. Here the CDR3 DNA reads TGTGCCAGCAGCTTAGTGGGGGAAGGTAATTCACCCCTCCACTTT. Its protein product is CASSLVGEGNSPLHF. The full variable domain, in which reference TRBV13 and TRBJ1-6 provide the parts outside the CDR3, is AAGVIQSPRHLIKEKRETATLKCYPIPRHDTVYWYQQGPGQDPQFLISFYEKMQSDKGSIPDRFSAQQFSDYHSELNMSSLELGDSALYFCASSLVGEGNSPLHFGNGTRLTVT.

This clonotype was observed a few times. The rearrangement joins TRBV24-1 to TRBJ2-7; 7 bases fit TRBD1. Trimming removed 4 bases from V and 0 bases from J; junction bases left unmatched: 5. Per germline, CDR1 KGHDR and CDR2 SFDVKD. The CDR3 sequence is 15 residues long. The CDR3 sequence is CATSDTGTVSYEQYF. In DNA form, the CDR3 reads TGTGCCACCAGTGACACCGGGACAGTCTCCTACGAGCAGTACTTC.

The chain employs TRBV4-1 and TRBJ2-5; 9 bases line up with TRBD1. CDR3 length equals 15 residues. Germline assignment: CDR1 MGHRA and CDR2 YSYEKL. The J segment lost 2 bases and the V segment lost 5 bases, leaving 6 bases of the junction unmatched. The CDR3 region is CASSKSGTGQETQYF. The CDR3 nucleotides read TGCGCCAGCAGCAAAAGCGGGACAGGGCAAGAGACCCAGTACTTC.

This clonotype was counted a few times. The CDR3 DNA reads as TGTGCCAGCGGGGAGGGAGGAGGCACTGAAGCTTTCTTT. Its translation: CASGEGGGTEAFF. The V and J genes are TRBV27 and TRBJ1-1; no reliable D call. This CDR3 contains 13 residues. The germline V gene has CDR1 MNHEY and CDR2 SMNVEV (reference sequence). V dropped 8 bases and J dropped 4 bases, with 14 bases sitting between them.

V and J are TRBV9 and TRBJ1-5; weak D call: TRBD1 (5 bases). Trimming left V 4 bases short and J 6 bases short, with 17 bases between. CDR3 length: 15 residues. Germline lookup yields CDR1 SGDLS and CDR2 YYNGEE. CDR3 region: CASSPTGTSRQPQHF. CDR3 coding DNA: TGTGCCAGCAGCCCCACCGGGACGAGTCGTCAGCCCCAGCATTTT.

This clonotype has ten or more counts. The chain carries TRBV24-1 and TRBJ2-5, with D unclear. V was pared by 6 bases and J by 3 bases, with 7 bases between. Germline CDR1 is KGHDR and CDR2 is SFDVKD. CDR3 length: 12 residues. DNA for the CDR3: TGTGCCACCAGTTCAGGAGAAGAGACCCAGTACTTC. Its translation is CATSSGEETQYF.

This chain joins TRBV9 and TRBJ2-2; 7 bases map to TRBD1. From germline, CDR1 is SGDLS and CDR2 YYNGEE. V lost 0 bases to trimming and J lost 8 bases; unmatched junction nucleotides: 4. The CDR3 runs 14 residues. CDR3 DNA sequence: TGTGCCAGCAGCGTAGTAACAGGGGATGGGGAGCTGTTTTTT. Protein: CASSVVTGDGELFF.

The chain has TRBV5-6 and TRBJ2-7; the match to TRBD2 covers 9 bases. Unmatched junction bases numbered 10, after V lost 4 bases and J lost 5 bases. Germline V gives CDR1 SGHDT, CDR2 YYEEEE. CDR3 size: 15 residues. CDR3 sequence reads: CASSRMRLAGNEQYF. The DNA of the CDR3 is TGTGCCAGCAGCCGGATGAGGCTAGCGGGGAACGAGCAGTACTTC.

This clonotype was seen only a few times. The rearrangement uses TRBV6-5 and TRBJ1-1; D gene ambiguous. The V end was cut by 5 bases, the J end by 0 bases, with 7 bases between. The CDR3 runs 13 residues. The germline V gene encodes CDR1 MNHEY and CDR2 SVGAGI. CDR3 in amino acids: CASSRKMNTEAFF. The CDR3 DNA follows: TGTGCCAGCAGTCGAAAAATGAACACTGAAGCTTTCTTT.

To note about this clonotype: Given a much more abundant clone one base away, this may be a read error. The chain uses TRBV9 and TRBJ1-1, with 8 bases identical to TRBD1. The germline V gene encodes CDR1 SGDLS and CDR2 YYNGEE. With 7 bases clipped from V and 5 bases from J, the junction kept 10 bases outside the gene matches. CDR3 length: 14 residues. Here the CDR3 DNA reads TGTGCCAGCGGCGGACAGGGAAGCGGAACTGAAGCTTTCTTT. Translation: CASGGQGSGTEAFF. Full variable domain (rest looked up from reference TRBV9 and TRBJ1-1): DSGVTQTPKHLITATGQRVTLRCSPRSGDLSVYWYQQSLDQGLQFLIQYYNGEERAKGNILERFSAQQFPDLHSELNLSSLELGDSALYFCASGGQGSGTEAFFGQGTRLTVV.

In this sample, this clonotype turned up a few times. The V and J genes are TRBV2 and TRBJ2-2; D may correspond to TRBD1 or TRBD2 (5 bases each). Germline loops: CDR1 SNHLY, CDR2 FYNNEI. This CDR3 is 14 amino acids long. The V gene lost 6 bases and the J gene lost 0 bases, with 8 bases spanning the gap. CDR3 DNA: TGTGCCAGCAGAAGGGACCCGAACACCGGGGAGCTGTTTTTT. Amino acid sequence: CASRRDPNTGELFF.

The CDR3 region is CASSYEVPSGNTIYF. CDR3 nucleotides: TGTGCCAGCAGTTACGAGGTTCCCTCTGGAAACACCATATATTTT. The rearrangement uses TRBV12-3 or TRBV12-4 and TRBJ1-3; no clear D gene. The CDR3 consists of 15 residues. The V end lost 4 bases, the J end lost 0 bases, and 10 bases lay between the germline ends.

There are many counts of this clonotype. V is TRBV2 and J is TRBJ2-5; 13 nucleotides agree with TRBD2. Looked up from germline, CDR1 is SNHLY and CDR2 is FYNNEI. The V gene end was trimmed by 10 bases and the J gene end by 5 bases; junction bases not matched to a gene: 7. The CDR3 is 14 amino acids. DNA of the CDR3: TGTGCCACACGACTAGCGGGGGGCGGCGAGACCCAGTACTTC. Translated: CATRLAGGGETQYF.

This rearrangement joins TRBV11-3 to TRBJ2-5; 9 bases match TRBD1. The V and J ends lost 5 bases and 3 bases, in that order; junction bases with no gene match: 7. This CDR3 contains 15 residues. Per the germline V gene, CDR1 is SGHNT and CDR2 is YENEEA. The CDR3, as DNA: TGTGCCAGCAGCCGAGGGACAGGGTTGGAAGAGACCCAGTACTTC. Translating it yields CASSRGTGLEETQYF.

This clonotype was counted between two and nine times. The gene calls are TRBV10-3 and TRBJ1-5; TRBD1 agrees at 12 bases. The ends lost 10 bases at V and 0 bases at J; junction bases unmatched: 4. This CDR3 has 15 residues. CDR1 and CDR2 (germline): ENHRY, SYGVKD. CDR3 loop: CATGTGGYSNQPQHF. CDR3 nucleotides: TGTGCCACCGGGACAGGGGGCTATAGCAATCAGCCCCAGCATTTT.

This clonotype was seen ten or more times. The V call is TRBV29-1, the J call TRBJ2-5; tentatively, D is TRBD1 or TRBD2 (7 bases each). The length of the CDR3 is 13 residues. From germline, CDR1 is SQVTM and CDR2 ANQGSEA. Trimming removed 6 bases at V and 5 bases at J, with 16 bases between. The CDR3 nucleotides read TGCAGCGTCCTTTCGCAGGGGGGGGAGACCCAGTACTTC. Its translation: CSVLSQGGETQYF.